Each of the 2 T cell receptor beta chains below was sequenced from the same sample in a study of radiotherapy plus CTLA-4 blockade in lung cancer. This table comes from immunoSEQ multiplex PCR, and its TCRdb copy is limited to in-frame clones, with some not included. Of 50,000 or so clones in the sample, 70% to 80% were seen once. Sequences were derived from peripheral blood, sampled from a patient treated with radiotherapy plus ipilimumab. Source of these receptors: a human donor with non-small cell lung cancer who had stable disease on radiotherapy plus ipilimumab.

The CDR3 loop is CASSPHGGYYTF. The CDR3 DNA follows: TGTGCCAGCAGTCCCCACGGGGGGTACTACACCTTC. This chain joins TRBV6-5 and TRBJ1-2, with D perhaps matching TRBD1 (5 bases). The CDR3 covers 12 residues. Germline V gene lookup returns CDR1 MNHEY and CDR2 SVGAGI. Trimming shortened V by 5 bases and J by 10 bases, and 14 bases separated the two germline ends.

The rearrangement joins TRBV27 to TRBJ1-2; tentatively, D is TRBD1 (5 bases). The CDR3 runs 12 residues. Germline CDR1 and CDR2: MNHEY and SMNVEV (reference sequence). Trimming removed 4 bases at V and 5 bases at J, with 8 bases between. CDR3: CASSSTGYGYTF. The CDR3, as DNA: TGTGCCAGCAGTTCAACAGGATATGGCTACACCTTC.